The present entry profiles one T cell receptor beta chain with its context. Its antigen is undetermined. As the method for making TCR beta libraries, quantitative 5'-RACE with molecular barcodes was used. One entry per CDR3 protein results from TCRdb running MiXCR on the 5' RACE reads. Of fewer than 400,000 distinct CDR3 sequences in the sample, approximately 20% were seen once. The V and J ends lost 6 bases and 1 base, in that order; junction bases with no gene match: 4. The CDR3 has 14 amino acids. Germline CDR1 is SEHNR and CDR2 is FQNEAQ (reference sequence). This sample is drawn from a study of CD8 T cells in ankylosing spondylitis. General study findings and limits: Some motif variants were previously reported in reactive arthritis synovial fluid and blood. Enrichment of disease-linked clones was reportedly significant in matched ankylosing spondylitis synovial fluid. Relatively scarce in peripheral blood, disease-linked clones were CD8+. For ankylosing spondylitis blood, a TCR beta motif of 8 or 9 highly homologous variants appeared characteristic.

The TCR comes from a male donor with ankylosing spondylitis. The chain carries TRBV7-9 and TRBJ2-7; 9 positions agree with TRBD2. Sequencing used blood, either unsorted or a sorted T cell fraction (not recorded which). CDR3 loop: CASRGTSLSYEQYF. DNA of the CDR3: TGTGCCAGCAGAGGGACTAGCCTATCCTACGAGCAGTACTTC.